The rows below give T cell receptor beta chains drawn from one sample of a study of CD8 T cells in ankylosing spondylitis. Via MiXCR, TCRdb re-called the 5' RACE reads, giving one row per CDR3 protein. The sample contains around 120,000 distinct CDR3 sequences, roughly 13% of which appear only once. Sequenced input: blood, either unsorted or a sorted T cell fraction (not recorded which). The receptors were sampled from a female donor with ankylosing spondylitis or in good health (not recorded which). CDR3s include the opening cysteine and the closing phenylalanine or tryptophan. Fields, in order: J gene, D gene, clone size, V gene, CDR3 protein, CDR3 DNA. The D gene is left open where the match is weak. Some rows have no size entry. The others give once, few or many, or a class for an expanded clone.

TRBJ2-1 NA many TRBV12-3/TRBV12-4 CASTLAGEQFF TGTGCCAGCACCCTGGCAGGGGAGCAGTTCTTC
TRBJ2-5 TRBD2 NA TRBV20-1 CSASSGTSVTQETQYF TGCAGTGCTAGCAGCGGGACTAGCGTCACCCAAGAGACCCAGTACTTC
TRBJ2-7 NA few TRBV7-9 CASSSQTRLGAYEQYF TGTGCCAGCAGCTCCCAGACTAGGTTGGGTGCCTACGAGCAGTACTTC
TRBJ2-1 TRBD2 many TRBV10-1 CASSESKGLSYEQFF TGCGCCAGCAGTGAGTCGAAGGGACTAAGTTACGAGCAGTTCTTC
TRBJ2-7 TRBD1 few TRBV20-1 CSAISGTVQNEQYF TGCAGTGCTATATCCGGGACAGTCCAGAACGAGCAGTACTTC
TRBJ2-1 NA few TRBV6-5 CASSYYGVSNEQFF TGTGCCAGCAGTTACTACGGGGTCTCCAATGAGCAGTTCTTC
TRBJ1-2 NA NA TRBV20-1 CSARGSGNPYNYGYTF TGCAGTGCTAGAGGTTCCGGGAACCCTTATAACTATGGCTACACCTTC
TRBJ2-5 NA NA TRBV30 CAWSVGRQETQYF TGTGCCTGGAGTGTAGGAAGGCAAGAGACCCAGTACTTC
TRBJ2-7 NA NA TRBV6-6 CASTNTGYEQYF TGTGCCAGCACCAATACAGGATACGAGCAGTACTTC
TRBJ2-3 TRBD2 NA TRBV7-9 CASSRSVAGVTTDTQYF TGTGCCAGCAGCCGATCTGTAGCGGGAGTTACCACAGATACGCAGTATTTT
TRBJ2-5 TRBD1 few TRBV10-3 CAISERGTGGKETQYF TGTGCCATCAGTGAGCGCGGGACAGGGGGCAAAGAGACCCAGTACTTC
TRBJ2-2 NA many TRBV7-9 CASSLWGENTGELFF TGTGCCAGCAGTCTCTGGGGAGAGAATACCGGGGAGCTGTTTTTT
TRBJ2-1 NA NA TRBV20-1 CSARLIYNEQFF TGCAGTGCTAGGTTGATATACAATGAGCAGTTCTTC
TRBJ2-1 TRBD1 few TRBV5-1 CASSLVAGGSNEQFF TGCGCCAGCAGCTTGGTGGCAGGGGGTTCCAATGAGCAGTTCTTC
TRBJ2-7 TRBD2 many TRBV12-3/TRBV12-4 CASSWGTSGAYEQYF TGTGCCAGCAGCTGGGGGACTAGCGGGGCCTACGAGCAGTACTTC
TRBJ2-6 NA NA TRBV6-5 CASSYGGSGANVLTF TGTGCCAGCAGTTACGGGGGCAGCGGGGCCAACGTCCTGACTTTC
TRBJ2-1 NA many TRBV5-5 CASSWTVYSYNEQFF TGTGCCAGCAGCTGGACGGTGTACTCCTACAATGAGCAGTTCTTC
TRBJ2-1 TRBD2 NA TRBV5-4 CASSLSSGRATEQFF TGTGCCAGCAGCTTGTCTAGCGGGAGGGCCACTGAGCAGTTCTTC
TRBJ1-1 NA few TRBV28 CASSWNPGTEAFF TGTGCCAGCAGTTGGAATCCGGGGACTGAAGCTTTCTTT
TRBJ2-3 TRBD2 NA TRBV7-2 CASSQRTRRTDTQYF TGTGCCAGCAGCCAACGGACTAGACGGACAGATACGCAGTATTTT
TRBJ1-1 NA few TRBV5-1 CASNSGTGNTEAFF TGCGCCAGCAATTCTGGAACAGGGAACACTGAAGCTTTCTTT
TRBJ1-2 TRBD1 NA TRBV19 CASQGQGDHGYTF TGTGCCAGCCAGGGACAGGGAGACCATGGCTACACCTTC
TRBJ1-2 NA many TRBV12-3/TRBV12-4 CASQFAGSGGYTF TGTGCCAGCCAATTCGCAGGGTCGGGTGGCTACACCTTC